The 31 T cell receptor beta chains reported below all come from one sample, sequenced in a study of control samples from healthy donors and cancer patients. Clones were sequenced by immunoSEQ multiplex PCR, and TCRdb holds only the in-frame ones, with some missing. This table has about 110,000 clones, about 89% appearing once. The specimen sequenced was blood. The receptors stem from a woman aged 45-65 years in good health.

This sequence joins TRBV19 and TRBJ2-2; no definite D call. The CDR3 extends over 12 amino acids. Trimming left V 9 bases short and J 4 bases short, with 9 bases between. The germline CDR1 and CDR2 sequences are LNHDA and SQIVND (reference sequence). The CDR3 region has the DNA TGTGCCAGCCTACGCACCACCGGGGAGCTGTTTTTT. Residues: CASLRTTGELFF.

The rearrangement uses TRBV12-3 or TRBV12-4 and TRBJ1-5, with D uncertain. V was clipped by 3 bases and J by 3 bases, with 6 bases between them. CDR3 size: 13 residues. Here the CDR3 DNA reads TGTGCCAGCAGTTTGGAGCTCAATCAGCCCCAGCATTTT. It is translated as CASSLELNQPQHF.

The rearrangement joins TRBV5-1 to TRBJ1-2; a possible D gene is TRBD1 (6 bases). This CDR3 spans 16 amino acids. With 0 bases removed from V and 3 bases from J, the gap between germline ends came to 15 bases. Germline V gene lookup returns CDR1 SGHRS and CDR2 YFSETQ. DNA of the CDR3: TGCGCCAGCAGCTTGGGTGGACAGTTAGAGGACTATGGCTACACCTTC. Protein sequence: CASSLGGQLEDYGYTF.

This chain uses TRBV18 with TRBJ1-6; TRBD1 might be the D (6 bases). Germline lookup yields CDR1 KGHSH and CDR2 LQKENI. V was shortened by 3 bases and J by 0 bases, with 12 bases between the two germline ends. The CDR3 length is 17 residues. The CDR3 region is CASSPQGIGSYNSPLHF. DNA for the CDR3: TGTGCCAGCTCACCGCAGGGGATAGGCTCCTATAATTCACCCCTCCACTTT.

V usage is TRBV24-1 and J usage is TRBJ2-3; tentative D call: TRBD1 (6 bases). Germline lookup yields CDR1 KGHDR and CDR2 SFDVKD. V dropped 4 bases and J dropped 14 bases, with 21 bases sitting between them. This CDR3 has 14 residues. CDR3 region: CATSDPATGDTTYF. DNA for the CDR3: TGTGCCACCAGTGACCCAGCGACAGGAGATACGACGTATTTT.

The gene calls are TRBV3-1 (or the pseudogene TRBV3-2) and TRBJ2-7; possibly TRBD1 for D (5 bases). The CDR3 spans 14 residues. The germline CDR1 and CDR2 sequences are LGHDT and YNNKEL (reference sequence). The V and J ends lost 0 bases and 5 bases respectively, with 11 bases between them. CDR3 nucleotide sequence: TGTGCCAGCAGCCAAGATCTTAGGGGCCACGAGCAGTACGTC. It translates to CASSQDLRGHEQYV.

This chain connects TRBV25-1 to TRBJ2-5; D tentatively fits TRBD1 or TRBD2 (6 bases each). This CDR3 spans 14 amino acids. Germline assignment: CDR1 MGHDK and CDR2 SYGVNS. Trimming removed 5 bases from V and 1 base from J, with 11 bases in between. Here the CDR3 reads CASSSWGAQETQYF. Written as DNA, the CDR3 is TGTGCCAGCAGTTCGTGGGGGGCCCAAGAGACCCAGTACTTC.

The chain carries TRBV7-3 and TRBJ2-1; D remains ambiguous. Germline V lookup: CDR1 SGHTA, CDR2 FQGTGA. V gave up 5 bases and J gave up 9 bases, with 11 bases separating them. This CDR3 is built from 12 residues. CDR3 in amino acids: CASSDTKGEQFF. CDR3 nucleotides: TGTGCCAGCAGCGATACCAAGGGTGAGCAGTTCTTC.

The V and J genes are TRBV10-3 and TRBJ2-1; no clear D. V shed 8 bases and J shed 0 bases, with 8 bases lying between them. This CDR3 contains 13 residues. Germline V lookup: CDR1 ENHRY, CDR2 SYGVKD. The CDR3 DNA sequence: TGTGCCATCCGACCTAGCTCCTACAATGAGCAGTTCTTC. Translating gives CAIRPSSYNEQFF.

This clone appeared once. CDR3: CASRLNRGGKGNQPQHF. The CDR3 coding sequence is TGTGCAAGTCGCTTAAACAGGGGGGGGAAGGGCAATCAGCCCCAGCATTTT. The chain couples TRBV12-2 to TRBJ1-5; the D call TRBD1 from the table was never checked on the DNA. TRBV12-2 is reported as a pseudogene. This CDR3 has 17 residues.

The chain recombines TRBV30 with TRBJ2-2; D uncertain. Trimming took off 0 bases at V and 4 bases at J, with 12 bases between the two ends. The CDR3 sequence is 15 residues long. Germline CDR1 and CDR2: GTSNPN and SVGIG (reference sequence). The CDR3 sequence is CAWSVLGLSTGELFF. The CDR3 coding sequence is TGTGCCTGGAGTGTATTGGGTTTGTCCACCGGGGAGCTGTTTTTT. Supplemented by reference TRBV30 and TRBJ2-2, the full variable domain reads SQTIHQWPATLVQPVGSPLSLECTVEGTSNPNLYWYRQAAGRGLQLLFYSVGIGQISSEVPQNLSASRPQDRQFILSSKKLLLSDSGFYLCAWSVLGLSTGELFFGEGSRLTVL.

CDR3 residues: CASSLDLNTEAFF. The CDR3 DNA follows: TGTGCCAGCAGTTTAGATCTGAACACTGAAGCTTTCTTT. The chain recombines TRBV12-3 or TRBV12-4 with TRBJ1-1; the D is unclear. The ends were cut back, 1 base at V and 0 bases at J, with 3 bases in the middle. The CDR3 runs to 13 residues.

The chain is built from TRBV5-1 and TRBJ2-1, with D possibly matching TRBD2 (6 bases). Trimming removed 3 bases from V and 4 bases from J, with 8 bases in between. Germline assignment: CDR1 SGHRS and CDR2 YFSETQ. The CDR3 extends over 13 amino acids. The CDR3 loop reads CASSSGGYNEQFF. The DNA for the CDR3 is TGCGCCAGCAGCTCTGGGGGGTACAATGAGCAGTTCTTC.

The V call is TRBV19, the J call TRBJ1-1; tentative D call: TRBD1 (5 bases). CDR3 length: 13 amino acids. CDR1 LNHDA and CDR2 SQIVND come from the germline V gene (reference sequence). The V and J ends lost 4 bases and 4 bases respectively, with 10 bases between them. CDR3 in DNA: TGTGCCAGTAGTACTTCAGGGATCACTGAAGCTTTCTTT. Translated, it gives CASSTSGITEAFF. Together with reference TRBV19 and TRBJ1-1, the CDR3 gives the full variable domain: DGGITQSPKYLFRKEGQNVTLSCEQNLNHDAMYWYRQDPGQGLRLIYYSQIVNDFQKGDIAEGYSVSREKKESFPLTVTSAQKNPTAFYLCASSTSGITEAFFGQGTRLTVV.

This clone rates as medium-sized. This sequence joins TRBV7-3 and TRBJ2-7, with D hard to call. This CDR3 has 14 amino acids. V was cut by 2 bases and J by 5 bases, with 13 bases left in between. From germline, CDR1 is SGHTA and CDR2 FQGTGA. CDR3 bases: TGTGCCAGCAGCTTAGGCCTAGGGTTCGACGAGCAGTACTTC. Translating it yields CASSLGLGFDEQYF.

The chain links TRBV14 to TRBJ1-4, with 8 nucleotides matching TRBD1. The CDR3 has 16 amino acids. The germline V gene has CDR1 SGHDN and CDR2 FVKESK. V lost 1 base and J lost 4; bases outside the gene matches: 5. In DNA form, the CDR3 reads TGTGCCAGCAGCCAAGCCCCGGACAGGGTTAATGAAAAACTGTTTTTT. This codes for CASSQAPDRVNEKLFF.

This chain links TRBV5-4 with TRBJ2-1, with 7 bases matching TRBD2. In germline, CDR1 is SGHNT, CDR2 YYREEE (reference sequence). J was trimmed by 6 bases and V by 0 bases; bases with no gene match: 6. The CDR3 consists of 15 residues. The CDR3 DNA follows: TGTGCCAGCAGCTTGGTTAGCGGGTACGCCAATGAGCAGTTCTTC. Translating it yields CASSLVSGYANEQFF.

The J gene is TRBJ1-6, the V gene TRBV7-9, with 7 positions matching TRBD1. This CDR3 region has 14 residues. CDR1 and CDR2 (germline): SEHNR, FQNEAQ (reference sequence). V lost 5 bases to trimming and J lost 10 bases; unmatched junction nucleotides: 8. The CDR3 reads CASSTRQGGSPLHF. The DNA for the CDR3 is TGTGCCAGCAGCACCCGACAGGGAGGATCACCCCTCCACTTT.

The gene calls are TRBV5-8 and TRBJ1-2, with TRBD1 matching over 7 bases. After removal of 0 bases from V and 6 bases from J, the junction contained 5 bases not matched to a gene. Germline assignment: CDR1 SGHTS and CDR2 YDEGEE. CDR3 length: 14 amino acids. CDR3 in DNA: TGTGCCAGCAGCTTGGACAGGGGCATCGATGGCTACACCTTC. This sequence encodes CASSLDRGIDGYTF.

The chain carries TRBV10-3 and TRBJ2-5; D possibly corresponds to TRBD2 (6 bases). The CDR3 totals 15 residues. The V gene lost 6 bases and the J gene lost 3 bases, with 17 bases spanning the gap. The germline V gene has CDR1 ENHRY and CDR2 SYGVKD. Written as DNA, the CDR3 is TGTGCCATCAGCCACCCGGACGGGGGAGAAGAGACCCAGTACTTC. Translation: CAISHPDGGEETQYF.

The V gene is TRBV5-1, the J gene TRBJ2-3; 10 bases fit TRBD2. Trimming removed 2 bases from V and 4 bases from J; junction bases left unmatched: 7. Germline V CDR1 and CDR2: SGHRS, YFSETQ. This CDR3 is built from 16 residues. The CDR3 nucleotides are TGCGCCAGCAGCTTTGCTAGCGGGAGCATCGCAGATACGCAGTATTTT. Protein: CASSFASGSIADTQYF.

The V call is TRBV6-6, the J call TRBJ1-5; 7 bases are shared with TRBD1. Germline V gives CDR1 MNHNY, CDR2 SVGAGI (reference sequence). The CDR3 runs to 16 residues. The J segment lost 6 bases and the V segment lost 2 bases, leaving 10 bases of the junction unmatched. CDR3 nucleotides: TGTGCCAGCAGTTACCAACTTACAGGGGTTAGTCAGCCCCAGCATTTT. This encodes CASSYQLTGVSQPQHF.

CDR3 in amino acids: CASSVRGGRGTGELFF. For the CDR3, the DNA is TGTGCCAGTAGTGTAAGGGGGGGCCGAGGCACCGGGGAGCTGTTTTTT. This chain uses TRBV19 with TRBJ2-2; D is possibly TRBD2 (7 bases). V lost 5 bases, J lost 4 bases, and 17 bases lay in between. The CDR3 has 16 amino acids. Germline V gives CDR1 LNHDA, CDR2 SQIVND (reference sequence).

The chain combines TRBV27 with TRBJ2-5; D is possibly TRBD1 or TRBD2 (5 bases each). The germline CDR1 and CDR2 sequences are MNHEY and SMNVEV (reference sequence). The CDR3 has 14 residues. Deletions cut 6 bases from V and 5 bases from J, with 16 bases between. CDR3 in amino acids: CASSLWGIGETQYF. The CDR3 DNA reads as TGTGCCAGCAGCTTGTGGGGGATTGGGGAGACCCAGTACTTC.

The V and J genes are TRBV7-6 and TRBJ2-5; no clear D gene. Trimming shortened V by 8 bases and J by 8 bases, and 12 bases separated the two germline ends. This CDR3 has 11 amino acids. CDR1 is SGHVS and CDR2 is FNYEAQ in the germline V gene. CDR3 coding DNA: TGTGCCAGCCGAGCCGGCGCAACCCAGTACTTC. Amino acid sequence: CASRAGATQYF.

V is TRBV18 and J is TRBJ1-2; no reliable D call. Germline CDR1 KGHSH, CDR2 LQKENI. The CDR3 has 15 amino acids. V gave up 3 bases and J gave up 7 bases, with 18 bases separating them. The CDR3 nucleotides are TGTGCCAGCTCACCTCGGGATACCCTATTCTCTGGCTACACCTTC. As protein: CASSPRDTLFSGYTF.

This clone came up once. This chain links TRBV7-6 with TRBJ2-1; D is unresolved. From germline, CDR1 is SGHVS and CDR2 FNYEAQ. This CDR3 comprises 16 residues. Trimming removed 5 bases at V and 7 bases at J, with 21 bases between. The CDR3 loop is CASSQINVDPGNEQFF. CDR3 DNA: TGTGCCAGCAGCCAAATCAACGTCGACCCGGGTAATGAGCAGTTCTTC.

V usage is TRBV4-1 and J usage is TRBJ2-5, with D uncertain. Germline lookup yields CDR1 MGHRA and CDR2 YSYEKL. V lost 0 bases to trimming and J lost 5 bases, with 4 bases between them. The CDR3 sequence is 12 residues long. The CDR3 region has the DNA TGCGCCAGCAGCCAAGACACGGAGACCCAGTACTTC. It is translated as CASSQDTETQYF.

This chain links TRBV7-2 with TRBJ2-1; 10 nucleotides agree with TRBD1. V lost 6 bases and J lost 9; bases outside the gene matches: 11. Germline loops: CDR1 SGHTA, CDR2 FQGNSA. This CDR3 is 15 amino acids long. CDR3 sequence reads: CASRQPGTGVSEQFF. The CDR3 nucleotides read TGTGCCAGCAGGCAACCCGGGACAGGGGTGAGTGAGCAGTTCTTC.

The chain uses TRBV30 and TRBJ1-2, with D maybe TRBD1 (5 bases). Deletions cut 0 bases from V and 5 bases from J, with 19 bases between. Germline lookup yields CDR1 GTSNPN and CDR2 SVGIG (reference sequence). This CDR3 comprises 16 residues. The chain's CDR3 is CAWSVTAAKPGYGYTF. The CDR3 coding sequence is TGTGCCTGGAGTGTGACAGCAGCAAAACCGGGGTATGGCTACACCTTC.

As DNA, the CDR3 is TGTGCCAGCAGCTCCCCGTCCGGCGACACCGGGGAGCTGTTTTTT. Its protein is CASSSPSGDTGELFF. The rearrangement uses TRBV5-6 and TRBJ2-2, with D unresolved. Germline CDR1 and CDR2: SGHDT and YYEEEE. Trimming took 3 bases from V and 3 from J, leaving 12 bases between them. The CDR3 is 15 amino acids. The variable domain in full, with the rest retrieved from reference TRBV5-6 and TRBJ2-2, is DAGVTQSPTHLIKTRGQQVTLRCSPKSGHDTVSWYQQALGQGPQFIFQYYEEEERQRGNFPDRFSGHQFPNYSSELNVNALLLGDSALYLCASSSPSGDTGELFFGEGSRLTVL.